This T cell receptor (beta chain) was identified during a study of blood T cell repertoires in COVID-19. Looking at the study overall: The United States, Italy and Spain supplied acute and convalescent COVID-19 samples.

Authors' methods: Cell counts per sample came from amplifying reference gene primers. The assay was immunoSEQ multiplex PCR, and TCRdb's table has in-frame clones only and misses some. The V and J calls and clone size were taken over from that table, and D and trimming were inferred from the DNA. The table includes 240,000 or so clones, more than 75% detected once. This clone is a singleton in its sample. CDR1 MNHEY and CDR2 SVGAGI come from the germline V gene. CDR3 length: 12 residues. The junction had 0 bases not matched to a gene; V was cut back by 6 bases and J by 5 bases. The chain uses TRBV6-5 and TRBJ2-5; TRBD2 agrees at 10 bases. Material for sequencing was PBMCs or T cells enriched from blood (not recorded which). This sequence was found in a woman aged 50 to 60 who had recovered from COVID-19. The CDR3 here is CASRTSGETQYF. In DNA, the CDR3 is TGTGCCAGCAGGACTAGCGGGGAGACCCAGTACTTC.